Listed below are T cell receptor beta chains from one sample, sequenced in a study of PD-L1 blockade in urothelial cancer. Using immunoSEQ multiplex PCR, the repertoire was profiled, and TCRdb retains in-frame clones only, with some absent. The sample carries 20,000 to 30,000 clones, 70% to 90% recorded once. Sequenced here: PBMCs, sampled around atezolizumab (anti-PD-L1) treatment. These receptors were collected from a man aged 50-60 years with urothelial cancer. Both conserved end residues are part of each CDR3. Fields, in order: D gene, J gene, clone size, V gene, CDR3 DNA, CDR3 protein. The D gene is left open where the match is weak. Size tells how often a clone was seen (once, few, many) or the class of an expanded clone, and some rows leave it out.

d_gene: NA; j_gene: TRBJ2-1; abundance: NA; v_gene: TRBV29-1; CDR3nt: TGCAGCGTTGCCCGGACAGCCGGTGGGTCCTACAATGAGCAGTTCTTC; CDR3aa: CSVARTAGGSYNEQFF
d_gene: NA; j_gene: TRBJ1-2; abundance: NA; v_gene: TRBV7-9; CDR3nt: TGTGCCAGCAGCTTAGTCCAGGGGTTTGGCTACACCTTC; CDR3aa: CASSLVQGFGYTF
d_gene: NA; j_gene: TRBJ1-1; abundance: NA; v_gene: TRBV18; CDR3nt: TGTGCCAGCTCCGAGGGCAGTTTAATGAACACTGAAGCTTTCTTT; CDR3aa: CASSEGSLMNTEAFF
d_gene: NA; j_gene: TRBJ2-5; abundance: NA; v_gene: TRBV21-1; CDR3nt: TGTGCGGGACTAGCGGGGGAAGAGACCCAGTACTTC; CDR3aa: CAGLAGEETQYF
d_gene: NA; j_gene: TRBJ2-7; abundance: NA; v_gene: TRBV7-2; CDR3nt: TGTGCCAGCAGGTACTTTGGCTACGAGCAGTACTTC; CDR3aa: CASRYFGYEQYF
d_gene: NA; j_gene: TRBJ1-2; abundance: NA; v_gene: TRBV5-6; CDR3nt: TGTGCCAGCAGCTCTGACAGTAACTATGGCTACACCTTC; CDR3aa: CASSSDSNYGYTF
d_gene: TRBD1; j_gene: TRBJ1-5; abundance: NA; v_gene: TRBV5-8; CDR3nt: TGTGCCAGCAGCTATAACAGGGGGCCCAATCAGCCCCAGCATTTT; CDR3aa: CASSYNRGPNQPQHF
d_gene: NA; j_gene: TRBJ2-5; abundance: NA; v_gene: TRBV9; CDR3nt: TGTGCCAGCAGCCCAGGGGTATCTCAAGAGACCCAGTACTTC; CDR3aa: CASSPGVSQETQYF
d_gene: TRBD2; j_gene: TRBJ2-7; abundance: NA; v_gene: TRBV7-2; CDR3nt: TGTGCCAGCAGTCTAGTGACTAGCGGCGAGCAGTACTTC; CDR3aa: CASSLVTSGEQYF
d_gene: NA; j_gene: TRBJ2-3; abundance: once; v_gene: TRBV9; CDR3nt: TGTGCCAGCAGCGCCGTGAGGAGCGGTAGAGGCACAGATACGCAGTATTTT; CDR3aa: CASSAVRSGRGTDTQYF
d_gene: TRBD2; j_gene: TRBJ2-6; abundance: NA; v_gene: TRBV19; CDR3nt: TGTGCCAGTAGTCCCCGGTGGCTAGCGGAGAGCTCTGGGGCCAACGTCCTGACTTTC; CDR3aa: CASSPRWLAESSGANVLTF
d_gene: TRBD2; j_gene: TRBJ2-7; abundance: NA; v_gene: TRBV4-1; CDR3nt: TGCGCCAGCAGCCACCTACTAGCGGGAGATCCCGAGCAGTACTTC; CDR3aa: CASSHLLAGDPEQYF
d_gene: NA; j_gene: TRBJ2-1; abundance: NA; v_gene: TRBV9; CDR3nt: TGTGCCAGCAGCTCTAGTGGAGGAAATGAGCAGTTCTTC; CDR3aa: CASSSSGGNEQFF
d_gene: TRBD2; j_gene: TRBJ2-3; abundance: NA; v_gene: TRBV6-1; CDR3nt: TGTGCCAGCAGTGTTAGCGGGGGGCCACGCACAGATACGCAGTATTTT; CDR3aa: CASSVSGGPRTDTQYF
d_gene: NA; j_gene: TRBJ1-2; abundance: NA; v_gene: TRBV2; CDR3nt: TGTGCCACTCTGGCTGCTGGCTACACCTTC; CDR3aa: CATLAAGYTF
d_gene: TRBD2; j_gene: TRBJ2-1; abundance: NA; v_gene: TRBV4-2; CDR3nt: TGTGCCAGCTCAGGACTAGCGGGAGGTGGAACCTCCTACAATGAGCAGTTCTTC; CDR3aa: CASSGLAGGGTSYNEQFF
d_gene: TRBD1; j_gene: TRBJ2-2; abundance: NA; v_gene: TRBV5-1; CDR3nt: TGCGCCAGCAGCTTGGTCCCAGGGGGCTCACAAACCGGGGAGCTGTTTTTT; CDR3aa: CASSLVPGGSQTGELFF
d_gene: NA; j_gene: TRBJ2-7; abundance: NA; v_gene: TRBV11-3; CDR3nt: TGTGCCAGCAGCTTAGCCCCCCGCAGCGGGCCCCTTTGGGAGCAGTACTTC; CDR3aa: CASSLAPRSGPLWEQYF
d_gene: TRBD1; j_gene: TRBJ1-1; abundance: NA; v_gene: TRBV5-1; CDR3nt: TGCGCCAGCGGGTTAGACAGGGGGAACACTGAAGCTTTCTTT; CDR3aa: CASGLDRGNTEAFF
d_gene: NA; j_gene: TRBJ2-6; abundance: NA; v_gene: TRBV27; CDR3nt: TGTGCCAGCAGTTTAATCCGAACCCAACCCACGGGAGGGGCCAACGTCCTGACTTTC; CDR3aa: CASSLIRTQPTGGANVLTF
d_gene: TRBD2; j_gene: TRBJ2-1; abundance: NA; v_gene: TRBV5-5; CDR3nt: TGTGCCAGCAGCTTGGTCGGCGGGGGGGCCTTATCCTACAATGAGCAGTTCTTC; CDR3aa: CASSLVGGGALSYNEQFF
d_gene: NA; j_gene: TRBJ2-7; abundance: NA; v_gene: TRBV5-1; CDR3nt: TGCGCCAGCAGCCCGGGAGCGACCTACGAGCAGTACTTC; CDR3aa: CASSPGATYEQYF
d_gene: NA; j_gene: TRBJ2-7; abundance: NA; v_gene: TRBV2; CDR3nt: TGTGCCAGCAGTGGGAGGGGGGGGACCTACGAGCAGTACTTC; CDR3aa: CASSGRGGTYEQYF
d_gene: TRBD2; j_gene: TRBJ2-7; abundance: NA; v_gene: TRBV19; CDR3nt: TGTGCCAGTAGTATAGGGACCCAATTGTGGGACAGAGAGCGGGAGGGCCTTATGGAGCAGTACTTC; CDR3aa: CASSIGTQLWDREREGLMEQYF
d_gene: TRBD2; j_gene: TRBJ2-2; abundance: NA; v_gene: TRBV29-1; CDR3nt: TGCAGCGTTAGTTTTACTAGCGGAACGGCGAACACCGGGGAGCTGTTTTTT; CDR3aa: CSVSFTSGTANTGELFF
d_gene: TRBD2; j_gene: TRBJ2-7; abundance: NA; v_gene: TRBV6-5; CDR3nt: TGTGCCAGCAGTTGGGCTAGCGGGAGGGTCGGCGAGCAGTACTTC; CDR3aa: CASSWASGRVGEQYF